This is a list of T cell receptor beta chains from one sample in a study of cytomegalovirus exposure and HLA in healthy donors. Profiling relied on immunoSEQ multiplex PCR, and the TCRdb table lists in-frame clones only, not all of them. The profile shows 200,000 to 250,000 clones, around four fifths of them singletons. The sample comprised PBMCs. These receptors all come from a woman in her forties in good health and CMV-seronegative. Both conserved end residues are part of each CDR3. The D gene is left open where the match is weak. Rows give clone size only sometimes, using once, few, many, or a class for an expanded clone.

.	TRBV5-6	TRBJ2-3	.	CASSPQGPTKLITDTQYF	TGTGCCAGCAGCCCCCAGGGGCCCACAAAGCTGATCACAGATACGCAGTATTTT
few	TRBV4-1	TRBJ2-1	TRBD2	CASSRTSGYNEQFF	TGCGCCAGCAGCCGGACTAGCGGCTACAATGAGCAGTTCTTC
.	TRBV5-4	TRBJ1-6	TRBD1	CASSADRGRWPLHF	TGTGCCAGCAGCGCGGACAGGGGGCGGTGGCCCCTCCACTTT
.	TRBV9	TRBJ2-3	TRBD2	CASSAAGGADTQYF	TGTGCCAGCAGCGCAGCGGGAGGAGCAGATACGCAGTATTTT
.	TRBV30	TRBJ1-2	.	CAWRGLTNYGYTF	TGTGCCTGGAGGGGACTTACTAACTATGGCTACACCTTC
.	TRBV6-5	TRBJ2-7	.	CASSYADSTYEQYF	TGTGCCAGCAGTTACGCGGACAGCACCTACGAGCAGTACTTC
.	TRBV13	TRBJ2-1	TRBD2	CASSLALAGYYNEQFF	TGTGCCAGCAGCTTAGCGCTAGCGGGATACTACAATGAGCAGTTCTTC
few	TRBV5-6	TRBJ1-1	.	CASSLGIGGTEAFF	TGTGCCAGCAGCTTGGGGATAGGAGGCACTGAAGCTTTCTTT
.	TRBV12-5	TRBJ1-1	TRBD1	CASGLRQGAGTEAFF	TGTGCTAGTGGTTTGAGACAGGGGGCGGGCACTGAAGCTTTCTTT
.	TRBV7-9	TRBJ2-5	.	CASIPTGRETQYF	TGTGCCAGCATACCGACAGGGAGGGAGACCCAGTACTTC
.	TRBV5-6	TRBJ1-1	TRBD1	CASSLRQGLHTEAFF	TGTGCCAGCAGCCTTCGACAGGGATTGCACACTGAAGCTTTCTTT
.	TRBV7-9	TRBJ2-7	TRBD1	CSSSLPGGYEQYF	TGTTCCAGCAGCTTACCAGGGGGCTACGAGCAGTACTTC
.	TRBV9	TRBJ2-1	TRBD2	CASSTNVAGGWGNEQFF	TGTGCCAGCAGCACGAACGTAGCGGGAGGGTGGGGCAATGAGCAGTTCTTC
.	TRBV5-4	TRBJ2-5	.	CASSPGGVQETQYF	TGTGCCAGCAGCCCGGGCGGGGTACAAGAGACCCAGTACTTC
few	TRBV7-9	TRBJ2-3	TRBD2	CASSLGLANTDTQYF	TGTGCCAGCAGCTTGGGACTAGCGAACACAGATACGCAGTATTTT
.	TRBV7-6	TRBJ1-4	.	CASSLWATVNEKLFF	TGTGCCAGCAGCTTATGGGCAACTGTTAATGAAAAACTGTTTTTT
.	TRBV12-5	TRBJ1-1	TRBD1	CASGTGELGTEAFF	TGTGCTAGTGGTACAGGGGAGCTGGGCACTGAAGCTTTCTTT
.	TRBV6-5	TRBJ1-1	.	CASSYASGAFEAFF	TGTGCCAGCAGTTACGCTTCAGGCGCCTTTGAGGCTTTCTTT
.	TRBV11-2	TRBJ2-5	TRBD2	CASSFYRSGRGETQYF	TGTGCCAGCAGCTTTTACCGAAGCGGGAGGGGGGAGACCCAGTACTTC
.	TRBV6-5	TRBJ1-1	.	CASTMNTEAFF	TGTGCCAGCACAATGAACACTGAAGCTTTCTTT
once	TRBV4-1	TRBJ1-4	.	CASSQGLSQYNEKLFF	TGCGCCAGCAGCCAAGGACTTAGTCAATATAATGAAAAACTGTTTTTT
.	TRBV10-1	TRBJ2-1	TRBD2	CASRASGGNNEQFF	TGCGCCAGCAGGGCTAGCGGGGGGAACAATGAGCAGTTCTTC
.	TRBV5-1	TRBJ1-1	.	CASSFRAGERPTEAFF	TGCGCCAGCAGCTTCCGAGCAGGGGAGAGACCCACTGAAGCTTTCTTT
.	TRBV6-5	TRBJ2-7	.	CASSPGRVHEQYF	TGTGCCAGCAGTCCCGGCAGGGTGCACGAGCAGTACTTC
.	TRBV7-6	TRBJ1-3	.	CASMTGSSGNTIYF	TGTGCCAGCATGACAGGCAGCTCTGGAAACACCATATATTTT
.	TRBV9	TRBJ2-5	TRBD2	CASSVDQAGQETQYF	TGTGCCAGCAGCGTAGATCAAGCGGGACAAGAGACCCAGTACTTC
.	TRBV5-1	TRBJ2-7	TRBD1	CASSPLGTVHPYEQYF	TGCGCCAGCAGCCCATTAGGGACAGTTCATCCCTACGAGCAGTACTTC
.	TRBV7-9	TRBJ2-7	TRBD1	CASSLSLKQGNSNEQYF	TGTGCCAGCAGCTTATCTCTAAAACAGGGGAATTCAAACGAGCAGTACTTC
.	TRBV5-1	TRBJ1-1	TRBD1	CASSSGQGTEAFF	TGCGCCAGCAGCTCGGGACAGGGGACTGAAGCTTTCTTT
.	TRBV4-1	TRBJ2-5	TRBD2	CASSPSGAPGTQYF	TGCGCCAGCAGCCCCAGCGGGGCCCCAGGGACCCAGTACTTC
.	TRBV27	TRBJ2-7	TRBD2	CASSSRPRTSGEQYF	TGTGCCAGCAGTTCAAGACCAAGGACTAGCGGAGAGCAGTACTTC
.	TRBV7-9	TRBJ2-3	TRBD1	CSSRRTGSHTQYF	TGTTCCAGCAGAAGGACAGGGTCACATACGCAGTATTTT
once	TRBV30	TRBJ1-1	TRBD1	CAGQTGATEAFF	TGTGCCGGGCAGACAGGGGCCACTGAAGCTTTCTTT
.	TRBV7-9	TRBJ1-2	.	CASSLNRDNYGYTF	TGTGCCAGCAGCTTAAATCGGGATAACTATGGCTACACCTTC
few	TRBV18	TRBJ1-1	TRBD1	CASSPTGTGWPEAFF	TGTGCCAGCTCACCAACCGGGACAGGGTGGCCTGAAGCTTTCTTT
.	TRBV10-3	TRBJ2-7	TRBD2	CAISESGLATEQYF	TGTGCCATCAGTGAGTCGGGACTAGCCACCGAGCAGTACTTC
once	TRBV27	TRBJ1-5	.	CASSFAGDENQPQHF	TGTGCCAGCAGTTTCGCAGGGGACGAGAATCAGCCCCAGCATTTT
.	TRBV7-2	TRBJ2-7	TRBD2	CASSPRVAGPGEQYF	TGTGCCAGCAGCCCTCGGGTAGCGGGGCCCGGCGAGCAGTACTTC
.	TRBV19	TRBJ2-1	TRBD2	CATEIAGAGYNEQFF	TGTGCCACCGAAATAGCGGGAGCTGGCTACAATGAGCAGTTCTTC
.	TRBV7-9	TRBJ2-1	.	CASSLASRGFDEQFF	TGTGCCAGCAGCTTAGCGTCCAGGGGTTTCGATGAGCAGTTCTTC
.	TRBV27	TRBJ2-6	.	CASSTLTGSPGANVLTF	TGTGCCAGCAGCACATTAACAGGGTCCCCTGGGGCCAACGTCCTGACTTTC
once	TRBV7-2	TRBJ2-1	TRBD2	CASSIPGSGRAGAIF	TGTGCCAGCAGCATCCCCGGGAGCGGGAGGGCCGGCGCGATCTTC
few	TRBV11-3	TRBJ2-1	.	CASSSPDKNEQFF	TGTGCCAGCAGCTCCCCCGACAAGAATGAGCAGTTCTTC
.	TRBV7-9	TRBJ1-4	TRBD1	CASSRDRGYTNEKLFF	TGTGCCAGCAGCCGGGACAGGGGGTACACTAATGAAAAACTGTTTTTT
.	TRBV6-5	TRBJ2-7	.	CASSYSGGVSEQYF	TGTGCCAGCAGTTACTCTGGCGGAGTGAGCGAGCAGTACTTC
.	TRBV5-1	TRBJ2-4	.	CASSLYAGDRRRYF	TGCGCCAGCAGCTTGTATGCAGGGGATAGGCGTCGGTACTTC
few	TRBV10-3	TRBJ2-3	TRBD2	CAAGRDYQAQYF	TGTGCCGCGGGCCGGGACTACCAGGCGCAGTATTTT
.	TRBV7-9	TRBJ2-2	.	CASSLQGYTGELFF	TGTGCCAGCAGCTTACAGGGCTACACCGGGGAGCTGTTTTTT
.	TRBV14	TRBJ1-1	.	CASSQETWRAFF	TGTGCCAGCAGCCAAGAAACTTGGAGAGCTTTCTTT
.	TRBV27	TRBJ2-1	TRBD2	CASSYGLAGIYEQFF	TGTGCCAGCAGTTACGGACTAGCGGGAATCTATGAGCAGTTCTTC
once	TRBV5-1	TRBJ1-1	.	CASSFYGGLAEAFF	TGCGCCAGCAGCTTTTACGGGGGGCTCGCTGAAGCTTTCTTT
once	TRBV28	TRBJ2-5	TRBD1	CASSSAGGAGETQYF	TGTGCCAGCAGTTCAGCAGGGGGCGCGGGAGAGACCCAGTACTTC
few	TRBV9	TRBJ1-1	.	CASTGGGTEAFF	TGTGCCAGCACCGGGGGAGGCACTGAAGCTTTCTTT
.	TRBV15	TRBJ2-7	.	CATSRDRGSDEQYF	TGTGCCACCAGCAGAGATAGGGGTTCCGACGAGCAGTACTTC